This TCR beta chain came from a study of cytomegalovirus exposure and HLA in healthy donors. Comments on this clone: Its target is not known.

Primers for the PCR totalled 60 Vbeta and 13 Jbeta. Method: immunoSEQ multiplex PCR; TCRdb's copy keeps in-frame clones and lacks some. The sample comprises about 120,000 clones, around 73% of which are singletons, and 11% rests with the top ten. The length of the CDR3 is 13 residues. CDR1 is GTSNPN and CDR2 is SVGIG in the germline V gene (reference sequence). Trimming took 3 bases from V and 6 from J, leaving 11 bases between them. General study points: Some V segments, including TRBV6-2 and TRBV6-3, were excluded as indistinguishable. Rates of TCR association differed by HLA locus in a later analysis, with DRB1 highest and HLA-C lowest.

This receptor was obtained from a man aged 25-40 years in good health and CMV-seropositive. Source material: PBMCs. The rearrangement links TRBV30 to TRBJ2-2; D gene uncertain. The CDR3 nucleotides read TGTGCCTGGAGCGCTATTTCCCCCGGGGAGCTGTTTTTT. Its translation: CAWSAISPGELFF.